Below, 15 T cell receptor beta chains from the same sample are listed, as sequenced in a study of cytomegalovirus exposure and HLA in healthy donors (dated by TCRdb to 2017 to 2019). Library preparation employed the immunoSEQ multiplex PCR assay. For the multiplex PCR, a mixture combining 60 forward primers for TCR Vbeta segments and 13 reverse primers for TCR Jbeta segments was used. Sourced from immuneACCESS, this table was stored by TCRdb with only in-frame sequences that have V and J called. A share of the clones is absent; for the studies checked, an unresolved V gene accounts for under half, and the remainder has no known explanation. In this sample the table shows some 180,000 clones, 77% of which occur a single time. Roughly 3.5% of the sample rests with the top ten. The source material was PBMCs. All receptors come from a woman aged 55-69 years in good health and CMV-seropositive.

This rearrangement joins TRBV28 to TRBJ1-4; D ambiguous. The germline V and J ends were trimmed by 3 bases and 0 bases, with 5 bases remaining between them. CDR1 MDHEN and CDR2 SYDVKM come from the germline V gene. The CDR3 loop spans 14 amino acids. The CDR3: CASSLSATNEKLFF. CDR3 sequence (DNA): TGTGCCAGCAGTTTGAGCGCAACTAATGAAAAACTGTTTTTT.

The rearrangement uses TRBV5-1 and TRBJ1-1; TRBD1 agrees at 9 bases. The germline gives CDR1 SGHRS, CDR2 YFSETQ. The CDR3 runs to 14 residues. After removal of 0 bases from V and 5 bases from J, the junction contained 2 bases not matched to a gene. Here the CDR3 DNA reads TGCGCCAGCAGCTTGGTCGGACAGGGGACTGAAGCTTTCTTT. Protein product: CASSLVGQGTEAFF.

The J gene is TRBJ2-3, the V gene TRBV21-1; the D call TRBD2 from the table was never checked on the DNA. TRBV21-1 is deemed a pseudogene. The CDR3 covers 19 residues. Here the CDR3 DNA reads TGTGCCAGCAGCGGACTAGGGACTAGCGGGGGCACAGTCACAGATACGCAGTATTTT. Translation: CASSGLGTSGGTVTDTQYF.

This chain joins TRBV19 and TRBJ1-6, with 10 nucleotides matching TRBD1. Germline lookup yields CDR1 LNHDA and CDR2 SQIVND (reference sequence). J gave up 9 bases and V 5 bases, and 7 bases lay outside the gene matches. CDR3 size: 15 residues. The CDR3 DNA reads as TGTGCCAGTAGTGTCCGGGACAGGGGATTTTCACCCCTCCACTTT. Its protein is CASSVRDRGFSPLHF.

This clone was counted a single time. This chain connects TRBV7-3 to TRBJ2-3; possibly TRBD1 for D (6 bases). V lost 5 bases, J lost 3 bases, and 15 bases lay in between. The CDR3 totals 15 residues. Germline lookup yields CDR1 SGHTA and CDR2 FQGTGA. CDR3 loop: CASSTPGQGTDTQYF. CDR3 sequence (DNA): TGTGCCAGCAGCACTCCAGGGCAGGGGACAGATACGCAGTATTTT.

The chain uses TRBV7-2 and TRBJ1-1, with unresolved D. The CDR3 length is 13 residues. Trimming stripped 1 base from V and 3 bases from J, with 6 bases between. The germline V gene has CDR1 SGHTA and CDR2 FQGNSA. The CDR3 coding sequence is TGTGCCAGCAGCTTAGTCGCAGACACTGAAGCTTTCTTT. It yields the protein CASSLVADTEAFF.

V usage is TRBV9 and J usage is TRBJ2-7; tentatively, D is TRBD2 (6 bases). CDR1 and CDR2 (germline): SGDLS, YYNGEE. The V and J ends lost 3 bases and 6 bases respectively, with 16 bases between them. This CDR3 comprises 14 residues. DNA of the CDR3: TGTGCCAGCAGCGCTTCGGGACTTTGGCCCGAGCAGTACTTC. This translates into CASSASGLWPEQYF.

This chain links TRBV7-2 with TRBJ2-3, with 14 bases that match TRBD2. Germline lookup yields CDR1 SGHTA and CDR2 FQGNSA. The V segment lost 4 bases and the J segment 4 bases; nucleotides outside the gene matches: 4. The CDR3 extends over 16 amino acids. CDR3 bases: TGTGCCAGCAGCTCCCTGACTAGCGGGGGGGCAGATACGCAGTATTTT. It is translated as CASSSLTSGGADTQYF.

This clone has just one count. J is TRBJ1-1 and V is TRBV5-5; 9 bases map to TRBD1. This CDR3 region has 14 residues. Trimming cost V 5 bases and J 4 bases; bases outside gene matches: 6. Germline V gives CDR1 SGHKS, CDR2 YYEKEE (reference sequence). The CDR3 DNA is TGTGCCAGCAGGTGGGGACAGGGTTTCACTGAAGCTTTCTTT. The encoded protein is CASRWGQGFTEAFF.

The V gene is TRBV25-1, the J gene TRBJ1-1; no reliable D call. Germline loops: CDR1 MGHDK, CDR2 SYGVNS. CDR3 length equals 15 residues. The V and J ends lost 1 base and 1 base respectively, with 10 bases between them. CDR3 loop: CASSEWEGGNTEAFF. CDR3 in DNA: TGTGCCAGCAGTGAATGGGAGGGCGGGAACACTGAAGCTTTCTTT.

The genes are TRBV7-2 and TRBJ1-5; D is ambiguous. The CDR3 length is 15 residues. CDR1 SGHTA and CDR2 FQGNSA come from the germline V gene. The V end lost 3 bases, the J end lost 3 bases, and 12 bases lay between the germline ends. The CDR3 DNA reads TGTGCCAGCAGCTTCCGAGGTGGGTACAATCAGCCCCAGCATTTT. Protein: CASSFRGGYNQPQHF.

This clone showed up many times. The rearrangement uses TRBV20-1 and TRBJ1-1; possibly TRBD1 for D (6 bases). Trimming stripped 3 bases from V and 11 bases from J, with 13 bases between. The CDR3 consists of 11 residues. In germline, CDR1 is DFQATT, CDR2 SNEGSKA (reference sequence). CDR3 sequence (DNA): TGCAGTGCTAGGGGAGTAGGGGGTGCTTTCTTT. This encodes CSARGVGGAFF.

The chain uses TRBV5-1 and TRBJ2-2, with TRBD1 matching over 10 bases. Germline values: CDR1 SGHRS, CDR2 YFSETQ. The CDR3 covers 17 residues. V shed 6 bases and J 2 bases; nucleotides not matched to a gene: 10. CDR3 DNA sequence: TGCGCCAGCACGCGGGACAGGGGAGGAGCAAACACCGGGGAGCTGTTTTTT. This encodes CASTRDRGGANTGELFF. The whole variable domain, remainder taken from reference TRBV5-1 and TRBJ2-2, is KAGVTQTPRYLIKTRGQQVTLSCSPISGHRSVSWYQQTPGQGLQFLFEYFSETQRNKGNFPGRFSGRQFSNSRSEMNVSTLELGDSALYLCASTRDRGGANTGELFFGEGSRLTVL.

The chain uses TRBV9 and TRBJ1-3, with 8 bases matching TRBD1. V shed 1 base and J 1 base; nucleotides not matched to a gene: 7. Per the germline V gene, CDR1 is SGDLS and CDR2 is YYNGEE. CDR3 length equals 17 residues. The CDR3 DNA reads as TGTGCCAGCAGCGTATACCCGACAGGGGCTTCTGGAAACACCATATATTTT. Its translation: CASSVYPTGASGNTIYF.

The J gene is TRBJ1-1, the V gene TRBV7-2; D perhaps matches TRBD1 (5 bases). CDR1 and CDR2 from the germline V gene are SGHTA and FQGNSA. CDR3 size: 15 residues. V lost 0 bases, J lost 1 base, and 9 bases lay in between. In nucleotides, the CDR3 is TGTGCCAGCAGCTTAGCTGTTGGACAGAACACTGAAGCTTTCTTT. This codes for CASSLAVGQNTEAFF.